These T cell receptor beta chains were read from a single sample in a study of OX40 agonist ivuxolimab in advanced cancers. Produced via immunoSEQ multiplex PCR; TCRdb's table is partial and in-frame only. The repertoire consists of about 58,000 clones, with approximately 78% occurring once and the leading ten covering 0.7% to 0.8%. Sequences were derived from CD4+ or CD8+ T cells sorted from blood, sampled in a trial of the OX40 agonist ivuxolimab. These receptors were taken from an adult with an advanced solid tumor such as melanoma, head and neck, liver or kidney cancer. Each CDR3 is given with its conserved first and last residue. The order of the fields is V gene, clone size, J gene, D gene, CDR3 protein, CDR3 DNA. D genes are given only for firm matches. Size is omitted from some rows. Given values are once, few, many or a class for expanded clones.

>TRBV28|-|TRBJ1-2|TRBD1
CASSLDRGLNYGYTF
TGTGCCAGCAGTCTGGACAGGGGGCTCAACTATGGCTACACCTTC
>TRBV5-1|-|TRBJ1-6|TRBD1
CASSLDGDREGGSPLHF
TGCGCCAGCAGCTTGGATGGGGACAGGGAAGGGGGTTCACCCCTCCACTTT
>TRBV5-1|once|TRBJ1-2|TRBD1
CASSKSPGQGDYGYTF
TGCGCCAGCAGCAAGTCGCCGGGACAGGGGGACTATGGCTACACCTTC
>TRBV6-5|-|TRBJ1-1|TRBD1
CASRATGDRTEAFF
TGTGCCAGCAGAGCAACAGGGGACCGAACTGAAGCTTTCTTT
>TRBV5-8|-|TRBJ2-5|-
CASSARPGLQETQYF
TGTGCCAGCAGCGCCCGCCCAGGGCTTCAAGAGACCCAGTACTTC
>TRBV7-9|-|TRBJ1-5|TRBD1
CARGQESNQPQHF
TGTGCCAGGGGACAGGAAAGCAATCAGCCCCAGCATTTT
>TRBV9|-|TRBJ2-5|TRBD2
CASSVGASGGVSETQYF
TGTGCCAGCAGCGTAGGGGCTAGCGGGGGGGTCAGCGAGACCCAGTACTTC
>TRBV4-1|-|TRBJ2-5|TRBD2
CASSQDVAGGQETQYF
TGCGCCAGCAGCCAAGACGTAGCGGGGGGCCAAGAGACCCAGTACTTC
>TRBV21-1|once|TRBJ2-2|-
CASSTQGANKSGELFF
TGTGCCAGCAGCACCCAGGGGGCTAATAAATCCGGGGAGCTGTTTTTT
>TRBV28|-|TRBJ1-2|-
CASSSGRSSYTF
TGTGCCAGCAGTTCCGGCCGAAGCAGCTACACCTTC
>TRBV28|few|TRBJ2-1|TRBD1
CASSSPGQPYNEQFF
TGTGCCAGCAGTTCCCCGGGACAGCCTTACAATGAGCAGTTCTTC
>TRBV28|medium-sized|TRBJ1-6|-
CASRDLNSPLHF
TGTGCCAGCCGGGACCTTAATTCACCCCTCCACTTT
>TRBV5-5|-|TRBJ1-1|-
CASSLASDAAEAFF
TGTGCCAGCAGCTTGGCCTCGGACGCCGCCGAAGCTTTCTTT
>TRBV7-2|-|TRBJ2-7|TRBD1
CASSTRQGYYEQYF
TGTGCCAGCAGCACGAGACAGGGGTACTACGAGCAGTACTTC
>TRBV7-2|-|TRBJ1-1|-
CASSFGGGTEAFF
TGTGCCAGCAGCTTCGGGGGTGGAACTGAAGCTTTCTTT